This TCR beta chain was sequenced in a study of blood T cell repertoires in COVID-19. Sequencing was performed with immunoSEQ multiplex PCR; in TCRdb, only in-frame clones are kept and a portion is missing. Of about 170,000 clones detected, approximately 90% appear once; the ten largest clones hold approximately 1.4%. Germline V lookup: CDR1 MGHRA, CDR2 YSYEKL. The CDR3 runs to 16 residues. Trimming took 5 bases from V and 0 from J, leaving 14 bases between them. This TCR came from a woman aged 50 to 60 with acute or convalescent COVID-19. Specimen: peripheral blood. The V call is TRBV4-1, the J call TRBJ2-1, with D possibly being TRBD2 (6 bases). CDR3 protein: CASSGRDLSSYNEQFF. CDR3 coding DNA: TGCGCCAGCAGCGGCCGGGACTTAAGCTCCTACAATGAGCAGTTCTTC.